The sequence of this T cell receptor beta chain was determined in a study of blood T cell repertoires in COVID-19. Study-level information: The study drew acute and convalescent COVID-19 samples from the United States, Italy and Spain.

What the recovered Cohort 3 donors had was two negative PCRs, clearance, or symptom resolution. TCRdb's copy holds only in-frame clones and misses some; the assay was immunoSEQ multiplex PCR. Of about 220,000 clones listed, around 83% are singletons. The sequence was obtained from a woman between 35 and 50 years old who had recovered from COVID-19. Sequencing used PBMCs or T cells enriched from blood (not recorded which).

CDR3 bases: TGTGCCAGCAGCGCGGGACAGGGGTTAGGCTACACCTTC. The encoded protein is CASSAGQGLGYTF. The J gene is TRBJ1-2, the V gene TRBV25-1, with TRBD1 matching 10 bases. Germline V gives CDR1 MGHDK, CDR2 SYGVNS. The CDR3 length is 13 residues. Losses at the gene ends were 6 bases for V and 8 bases for J; bases not matched to a gene: 6.